Listed below are T cell receptor beta chains from one sample, sequenced in a study of CD8 T cells in Susac syndrome. TCRdb reanalysed the immunoSEQ multiplex PCR reads using MiXCR and keeps one entry per CDR3 protein. Of around 150,000 distinct CDR3 sequences in the sample, 90% to 95% were seen once. The sequencing input was CD8+ T cells from PBMCs. These receptors were obtained from a human donor in good health. Both conserved end residues are part of each CDR3. D genes are given only for firm matches. Only part of the rows carry a size: once, few, many, or a class if the clone is expanded.

TRBV7-9	-	once	CASSLGTPQYEQYF
TRBV20-1	-	-	CSVPGQGPYGQQYF
TRBV29-1	-	-	CSVRDPSYEQYF
TRBV27	-	-	CASSFPSSTHNEQFF
TRBV19	-	-	CASSATQGGEQYF
TRBV27	TRBD2	once	CASRLASGRHTQYF
TRBV5-4	-	-	CASSPDIGETQYF
TRBV7-2	TRBD2	-	CASSRLAGVAQETQYF
TRBV6-5	-	once	CASSYSPGDGYTF
TRBV5-1	TRBD1	-	CASSLSSQGGTYGYTF
TRBV9	-	-	CASSVDQGLNTEAFF
TRBV20-1	-	-	CSASHAGVMNTEAFF
TRBV27	-	-	CASSPKNYEQYF
TRBV27	-	-	CASSLRKTGELFF
TRBV18	-	-	CASSPLPGETYEQYF
TRBV21-1	-	-	CASSKGCRPGGNEKLFF
TRBV7-9	-	-	CASSLEAGDAEAFF
TRBV4-2	-	-	CASSRDTDNEQFF
TRBV27	-	once	CASSWANTGELFF
TRBV30	-	-	CASRIYNEQFF
TRBV12-3/TRBV12-4	-	-	CASSFGLGGNQPQHF
TRBV29-1	TRBD2	-	CSVAGLAGTYEQYF
TRBV5-4	TRBD2	-	CASSETSGADLYEQYF